These 20 T cell receptor beta chains came from one sample sequenced in a study of blood T cell repertoires in COVID-19 (TCRdb year 2020). The library was generated by the immunoSEQ multiplex PCR assay. TCRdb mirrors the immuneACCESS table, restricted to in-frame sequences. Some clones are absent from its copies; in checked studies, under half trace to an unresolved V gene, and the reason for the others is unknown. Across this sample there are approximately 290,000 clones, with roughly 88% seen only once. The ten largest clones add up to 3.5% to 5.5% of the sample. Specimen: PBMCs or T cells enriched from blood (not recorded which). Receptors originate from a woman aged 25 to 39 who had recovered from COVID-19.

The chain has TRBV28 and TRBJ1-5; 8 positions match TRBD1. CDR3 length: 12 amino acids. Germline assignment: CDR1 MDHEN and CDR2 SYDVKM. After removal of 6 bases from V and 12 bases from J, the junction contained 7 bases not matched to a gene. This chain's CDR3 is CASSMRQGLQHF. CDR3 DNA sequence: TGTGCCAGCAGCATGAGACAGGGGCTCCAGCATTTT.

This clone was observed once. The chain carries TRBV2 and TRBJ2-7; D possibly corresponds to TRBD2 (6 bases). The germline CDR1 and CDR2 sequences are SNHLY and FYNNEI. V dropped 2 bases and J dropped 2 bases, with 28 bases sitting between them. The CDR3 has 20 amino acids. The CDR3 coding sequence is TGTGCCAGCAGTGAAAGGTGGTCTGGGCCGGGGGTTTCAGCCCCCTACGAGCAGTACTTC. Translating gives CASSERWSGPGVSAPYEQYF.

V usage is TRBV3-1 (or the pseudogene TRBV3-2) and J usage is TRBJ2-7, with D unclear. CDR3 length: 13 residues. Germline V gene sequence: CDR1 LGHDT, CDR2 YNNKEL (reference sequence). With 1 base removed from V and 2 bases from J, the gap between germline ends came to 6 bases. This CDR3 is CASSQGQAYEQYF. In nucleotides, the CDR3 is TGTGCCAGCAGCCAAGGGCAGGCCTACGAGCAGTACTTC.

This clone was seen once. This chain joins TRBV28 and TRBJ2-3; 8 bases align to TRBD2. The J segment lost 5 bases and the V segment lost 6 bases, leaving 19 bases of the junction unmatched. Germline-derived CDR1 and CDR2 are MDHEN and SYDVKM. The CDR3 extends over 18 amino acids. The CDR3 nucleotides read TGTGCCAGCAGCCTAGGGGAACGGGAGGGCTTAGTTGTAGATACGCAGTATTTT. Amino acid sequence: CASSLGEREGLVVDTQYF.

The CDR3 DNA reads as TGTGCCATCAGTGAGCGGATTCCCAAGCGGGGGGGATTGGGTGAGCAGTTCTTC. Translating gives CAISERIPKRGGLGEQFF. The chain recombines TRBV10-3 with TRBJ2-1; 10 nucleotides line up with TRBD2. The CDR3 runs to 18 residues. Germline CDR1 is ENHRY and CDR2 is SYGVKD. V gave up 2 bases and J gave up 9 bases; unmatched junction bases: 16.

This clone appeared a single time. The rearrangement uses TRBV7-8 and TRBJ2-3; 7 positions match TRBD1. The length of the CDR3 is 14 residues. Germline CDR1 SGHVS, CDR2 FQNEAQ. Losses at the gene ends were 4 bases for V and 0 bases for J; bases not matched to a gene: 1. CDR3 sequence (DNA): TGTGCCAGCAGCTCGACAGGGAGCACAGATACGCAGTATTTT. The encoded protein is CASSSTGSTDTQYF.

This rearrangement joins TRBV15 to TRBJ2-7; 12 nucleotides align to TRBD2. With 0 bases clipped from V and 0 bases from J, the junction kept 3 bases outside the gene matches. CDR3 size: 17 residues. The V gene's germline CDR1 is LNHNV and CDR2 YYDKDF (reference sequence). The chain's CDR3 is CATSREATSGSSYEQYF. The CDR3 nucleotides are TGTGCCACCAGCAGAGAGGCGACTAGCGGGAGCTCCTACGAGCAGTACTTC. Full variable domain (missing parts from reference TRBV15 and TRBJ2-7): DAMVIQNPRYQVTQFGKPVTLSCSQTLNHNVMYWYQQKSSQAPKLLFHYYDKDFNNEADTPDNFQSRRPNTSFCFLDIRSPGLGDTAMYLCATSREATSGSSYEQYFGPGTRLTVT.

The chain couples TRBV11-2 to TRBJ1-1, with D uncertain. The CDR3 is 15 amino acids. Germline V gene data show CDR1 as SGHAT and CDR2 as FQNNGV. V was clipped by 2 bases and J by 2 bases, with 12 bases between them. CDR3 sequence reads: CASSLNVLSNTEAFF. DNA of the CDR3: TGTGCCAGCAGCTTAAACGTGCTAAGTAACACTGAAGCTTTCTTT.

The CDR3 spells CASSLGTLENNEQFF. The CDR3 DNA follows: TGTGCCAGCAGCCTCGGGACTCTTGAGAACAATGAGCAGTTCTTC. The gene calls are TRBV27 and TRBJ2-1, with D perhaps TRBD2 (6 bases). The CDR3 consists of 15 residues. The V gene's germline CDR1 is MNHEY and CDR2 SMNVEV (reference sequence). Trimming pared 6 bases from V and 5 bases from J, leaving 17 bases between.

V and J are TRBV27 and TRBJ1-5, with 7 bases lining up with TRBD1. Germline CDR1 and CDR2: MNHEY and SMNVEV (reference sequence). V gave up 4 bases and J gave up 1 base; unmatched junction bases: 4. The CDR3 is 15 amino acids. The CDR3 DNA follows: TGTGCCAGCAGTTCATACAGGGGAAGCAATCAGCCCCAGCATTTT. It codes for CASSSYRGSNQPQHF.

In its sample, this clone was seen once. DNA for the CDR3: TGTGCCAGCTCACCACCGGGAGGTAATTCACCCCTCCACTTT. This codes for CASSPPGGNSPLHF. The chain links TRBV18 to TRBJ1-6, with no clear D. V shed 0 bases and J shed 6 bases, with 6 bases lying between them. Germline CDR1 reads KGHSH; CDR2 reads LQKENI. This CDR3 has 14 residues.

The V and J genes are TRBV9 and TRBJ2-1, with TRBD2 matching over 9 bases. CDR3 size: 14 residues. Germline CDR1 reads SGDLS; CDR2 reads YYNGEE. V lost 4 bases to trimming and J lost 9 bases; unmatched junction nucleotides: 8. CDR3 sequence reads: CASSSSGSWGEQFF. In nucleotides, the CDR3 is TGTGCCAGCAGCAGTAGCGGGAGTTGGGGTGAGCAGTTCTTC.

The chain uses TRBV28 and TRBJ2-3, with D possibly TRBD2 on 6 matching bases. Germline CDR1 MDHEN, CDR2 SYDVKM. The CDR3 is 15 amino acids. Trimming removed 3 bases at V and 2 bases at J, with 12 bases between. The CDR3 nucleotides are TGTGCCAGCAGTTTCTTGCGGGGAAACACAGATACGCAGTATTTT. It specifies CASSFLRGNTDTQYF.

The rearrangement uses TRBV28 and TRBJ1-2; D gene unclear. Germline values: CDR1 MDHEN, CDR2 SYDVKM. The CDR3 covers 14 residues. The V end was cut by 2 bases, the J end by 4 bases, with 11 bases between. This CDR3 is CASSLSAPIYGYTF. The CDR3 nucleotides read TGTGCCAGCAGTTTAAGCGCCCCAATCTATGGCTACACCTTC.

Only a few counts were recorded for this clone. This chain joins TRBV28 and TRBJ1-2; weak D call: TRBD1 (5 bases). V lost 3 bases to trimming and J lost 4 bases, with 15 bases between them. The V gene's germline CDR1 is MDHEN and CDR2 SYDVKM. The CDR3 length is 15 residues. The DNA of the CDR3 is TGTGCCAGCAGTTTTGGTTTGGGGCCGGTCTATGGCTACACCTTC. Translating gives CASSFGLGPVYGYTF.

This chain connects TRBV18 to TRBJ2-2; the match to TRBD1 covers 9 bases. This CDR3 contains 16 residues. Germline loops: CDR1 KGHSH, CDR2 LQKENI. The V gene end was trimmed by 2 bases and the J gene end by 3 bases; junction bases not matched to a gene: 4. The CDR3 region is CASSPSGQGYTGELFF. The CDR3 DNA reads TGTGCCAGCTCACCATCAGGACAGGGGTACACCGGGGAGCTGTTTTTT.

The chain employs TRBV12-5 and TRBJ2-1; possibly TRBD1 for D (6 bases). Germline V gene sequence: CDR1 LGHNT, CDR2 FRNRAP. CDR3 length equals 15 residues. Trimming removed 2 bases at V and 4 bases at J, with 12 bases between. The CDR3 spells CASGLQQGLYNEQFF. CDR3 sequence (DNA): TGTGCTAGTGGTTTGCAACAGGGTCTTTACAATGAGCAGTTCTTC. Filled out from reference TRBV12-5 and TRBJ2-1, the complete variable domain reads DARVTQTPRHKVTEMGQEVTMRCQPILGHNTVFWYRQTMMQGLELLAYFRNRAPLDDSGMPKDRFSAEMPDATLATLKIQPSEPRDSAVYFCASGLQQGLYNEQFFGPGTRLTVL.

The chain recombines TRBV6-5 with TRBJ2-1; perhaps TRBD2 as D (5 bases). CDR1 MNHEY and CDR2 SVGAGI come from the germline V gene. Deletions cut 2 bases from V and 7 bases from J, with 15 bases between. This CDR3 region has 15 residues. This chain's CDR3 is CASSYRAGRRNEQFF. The CDR3 nucleotides are TGTGCCAGCAGTTACCGGGCCGGCCGGAGGAATGAGCAGTTCTTC.

The rearrangement joins TRBV19 to TRBJ2-7; possibly TRBD1 for D (6 bases). Trimming left V 5 bases short and J 4 bases short, with 12 bases between. Germline V lookup: CDR1 LNHDA, CDR2 SQIVND (reference sequence). The CDR3 has 13 amino acids. In DNA form, the CDR3 reads TGTGCCAGTAGTCCAGGACAGAATTACGAGCAGTACTTC. Its protein product is CASSPGQNYEQYF.

The gene calls are TRBV5-8 and TRBJ2-1, with 9 positions matching TRBD2. V lost 4 bases, J lost 4 bases, and 9 bases stayed unmatched. The CDR3 extends over 16 amino acids. CDR1 and CDR2 from the germline V gene are SGHTS and YDEGEE. The CDR3 region is CASSPMTSGPYNEQFF. In DNA, the CDR3 is TGTGCCAGCAGCCCGATGACTAGCGGTCCTTACAATGAGCAGTTCTTC.